This T cell receptor (beta chain) was identified during a study of blood T cell repertoires in COVID-19. Study as a whole: The origin of the acute and convalescent COVID-19 samples was the United States, Italy and Spain. PBMCs, B-cell-depleted T cells, or T cells were the source of the cDNA or gDNA that made up the material.

In germline, CDR1 is SGHRS, CDR2 YFSETQ. The CDR3 sequence is 12 residues long. Deletions cut 4 bases from V and 7 bases from J, with 10 bases between. In the original workflow: Nucleated cell counts were estimated from reference gene primer amplification. The table came from immunoSEQ multiplex PCR; TCRdb's copy has only in-frame clones and leaves some out. V, J and clone size are taken as reported in that table, and D and trimming were inferred from the DNA itself. The data show 150,000 to 200,000 clones, 89% seen once. In this sample, this clone turned up a few times. The chain uses TRBV5-1 and TRBJ2-3; possibly TRBD1 for D (6 bases). The TCR sequence derives from a man younger than 30 who had recovered from COVID-19. Sequences were obtained from peripheral blood. CDR3 residues: CASSPDRNTQYF. CDR3 sequence (DNA): TGCGCCAGCAGCCCAGACAGGAATACGCAGTATTTT.